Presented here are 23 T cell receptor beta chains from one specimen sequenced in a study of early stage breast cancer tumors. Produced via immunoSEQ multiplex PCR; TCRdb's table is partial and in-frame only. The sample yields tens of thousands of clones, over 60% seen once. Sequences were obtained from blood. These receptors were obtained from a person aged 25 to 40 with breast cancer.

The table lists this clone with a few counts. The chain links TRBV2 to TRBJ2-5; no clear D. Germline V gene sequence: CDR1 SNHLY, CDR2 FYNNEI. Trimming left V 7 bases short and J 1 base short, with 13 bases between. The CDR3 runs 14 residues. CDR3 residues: CASTRNGFQETQYF. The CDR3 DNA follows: TGTGCCAGCACCAGGAATGGATTCCAAGAGACCCAGTACTTC.

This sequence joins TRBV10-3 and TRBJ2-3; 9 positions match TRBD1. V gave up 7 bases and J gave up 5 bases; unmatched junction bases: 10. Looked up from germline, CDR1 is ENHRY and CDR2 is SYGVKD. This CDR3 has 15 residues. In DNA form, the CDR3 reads TGTGCCATCAAATCTTCGGACAGGGGACAAGATACGCAGTATTTT. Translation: CAIKSSDRGQDTQYF.

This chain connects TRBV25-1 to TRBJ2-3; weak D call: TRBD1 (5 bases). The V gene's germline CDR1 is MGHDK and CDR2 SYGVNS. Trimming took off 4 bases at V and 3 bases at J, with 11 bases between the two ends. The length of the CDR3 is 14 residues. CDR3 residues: CASSGRVSTDTQYF. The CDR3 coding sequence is TGTGCCAGCAGTGGCAGGGTCTCTACAGATACGCAGTATTTT.

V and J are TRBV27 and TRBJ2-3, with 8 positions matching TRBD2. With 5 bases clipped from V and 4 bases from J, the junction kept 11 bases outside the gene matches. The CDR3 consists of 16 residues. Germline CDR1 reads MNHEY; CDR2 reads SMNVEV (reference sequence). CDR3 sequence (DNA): TGTGCCAGCAGTCCTATATCCCCGGGGGGGCCAGATACGCAGTATTTT. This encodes CASSPISPGGPDTQYF.

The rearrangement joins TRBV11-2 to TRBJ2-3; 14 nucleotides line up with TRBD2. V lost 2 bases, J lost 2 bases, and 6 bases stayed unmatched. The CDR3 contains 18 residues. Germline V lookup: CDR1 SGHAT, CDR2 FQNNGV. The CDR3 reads CASSLRGGLAGVTDTQYF. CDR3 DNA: TGTGCCAGCAGCTTACGGGGGGGACTAGCGGGAGTCACAGATACGCAGTATTTT.

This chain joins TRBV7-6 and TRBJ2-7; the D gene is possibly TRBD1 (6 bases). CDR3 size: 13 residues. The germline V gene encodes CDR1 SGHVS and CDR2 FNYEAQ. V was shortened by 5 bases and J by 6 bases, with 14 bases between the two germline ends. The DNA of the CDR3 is TGTGCCAGCAGCCCAGGACAGCTCCGCGAGCAGTACTTC. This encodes CASSPGQLREQYF.

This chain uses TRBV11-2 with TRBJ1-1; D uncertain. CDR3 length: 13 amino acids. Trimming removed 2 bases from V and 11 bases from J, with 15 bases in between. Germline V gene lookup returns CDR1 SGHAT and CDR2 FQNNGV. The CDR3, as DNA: TGTGCCAGCAGCTTACCAGGCAGACCAAGGGCTTTCTTT. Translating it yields CASSLPGRPRAFF. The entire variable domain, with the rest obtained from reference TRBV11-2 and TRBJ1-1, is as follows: EAGVAQSPRYKIIEKRQSVAFWCNPISGHATLYWYQQILGQGPKLLIQFQNNGVVDDSQLPKDRFSAERLKGVDSTLKIQPAKLEDSAVYLCASSLPGRPRAFFGQGTRLTVV.

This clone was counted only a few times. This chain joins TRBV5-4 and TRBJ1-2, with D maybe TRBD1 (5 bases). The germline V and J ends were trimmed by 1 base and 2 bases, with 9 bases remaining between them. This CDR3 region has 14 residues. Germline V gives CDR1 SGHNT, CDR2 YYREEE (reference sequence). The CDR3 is CASSLRGANYGYTF. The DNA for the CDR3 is TGTGCCAGCAGCTTGCGGGGCGCCAACTATGGCTACACCTTC. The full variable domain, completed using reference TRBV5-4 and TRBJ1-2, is ETGVTQSPTHLIKTRGQQVTLRCSSQSGHNTVSWYQQALGQGPQFIFQYYREEENGRGNFPPRFSGLQFPNYSSELNVNALELDDSALYLCASSLRGANYGYTFGSGTRLTVV.

The CDR3 nucleotides read TGTGCCAGCTCGGGATCTAGCGGCTCATTGCGGGAGCAGTACTTC. Protein product: CASSGSSGSLREQYF. This chain uses TRBV18 with TRBJ2-7; TRBD2 matches at 7 bases. The germline CDR1 and CDR2 sequences are KGHSH and LQKENI. V lost 6 bases and J lost 7; bases outside the gene matches: 15. The CDR3 runs 15 residues.

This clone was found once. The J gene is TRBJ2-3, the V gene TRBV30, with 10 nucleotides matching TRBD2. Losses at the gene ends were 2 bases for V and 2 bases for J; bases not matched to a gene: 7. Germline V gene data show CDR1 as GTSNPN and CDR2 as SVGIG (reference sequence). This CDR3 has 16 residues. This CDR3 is CAWSSLLAGYTDTQYF. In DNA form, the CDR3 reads TGTGCCTGGAGTTCTTTACTAGCGGGATACACAGATACGCAGTATTTT.

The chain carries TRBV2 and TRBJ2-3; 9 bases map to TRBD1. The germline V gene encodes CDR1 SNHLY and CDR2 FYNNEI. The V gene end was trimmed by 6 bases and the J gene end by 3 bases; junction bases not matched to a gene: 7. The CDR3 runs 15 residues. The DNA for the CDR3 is TGTGCCAGCAGGAAGAGACAGGGGGGGACAGATACGCAGTATTTT. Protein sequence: CASRKRQGGTDTQYF.

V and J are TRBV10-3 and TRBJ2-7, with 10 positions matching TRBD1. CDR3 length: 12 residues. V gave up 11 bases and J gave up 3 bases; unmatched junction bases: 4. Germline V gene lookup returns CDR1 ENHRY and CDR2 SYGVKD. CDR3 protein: CAAGTGDYEQYF. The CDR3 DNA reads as TGTGCCGCCGGGACAGGGGACTACGAGCAGTACTTC.

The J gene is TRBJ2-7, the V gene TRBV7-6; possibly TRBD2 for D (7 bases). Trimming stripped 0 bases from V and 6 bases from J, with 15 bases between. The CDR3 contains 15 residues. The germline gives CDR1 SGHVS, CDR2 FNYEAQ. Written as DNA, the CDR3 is TGTGCCAGCAGCTTAGCGGGGGGGCGAGTGGGCGAGCAGTACTTC. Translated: CASSLAGGRVGEQYF. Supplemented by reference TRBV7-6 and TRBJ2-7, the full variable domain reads GAGVSQSPRYKVTKRGQDVALRCDPISGHVSLYWYRQALGQGPEFLTYFNYEAQQDKSGLPNDRFSAERPEGSISTLTIQRTEQRDSAMYRCASSLAGGRVGEQYFGPGTRLTVT.

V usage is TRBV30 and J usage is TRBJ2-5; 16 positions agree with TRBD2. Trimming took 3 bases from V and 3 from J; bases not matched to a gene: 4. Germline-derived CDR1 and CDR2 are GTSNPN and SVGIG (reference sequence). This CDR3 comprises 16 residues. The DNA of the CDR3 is TGTGCCTGGAGCAGGGGACTAGCGGGAGGGAAAGAGACCCAGTACTTC. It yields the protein CAWSRGLAGGKETQYF.

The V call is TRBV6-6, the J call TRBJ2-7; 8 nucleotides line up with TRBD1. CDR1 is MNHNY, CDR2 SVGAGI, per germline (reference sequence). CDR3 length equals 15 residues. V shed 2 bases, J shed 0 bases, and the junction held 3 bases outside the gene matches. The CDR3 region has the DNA TGTGCCAGCAGTTACCGGACAGGGAGCTCCTACGAGCAGTACTTC. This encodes CASSYRTGSSYEQYF.

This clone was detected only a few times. The CDR3 reads CASSLVATGNYGYTF. Written as DNA, the CDR3 is TGTGCCAGCAGCTTAGTCGCGACAGGGAACTATGGCTACACCTTC. The chain links TRBV7-2 to TRBJ1-2; the match to TRBD1 covers 7 bases. Germline values: CDR1 SGHTA, CDR2 FQGNSA. With V trimmed by 1 base and J by 2 bases, 4 bases remained unmatched. This CDR3 has 15 residues.

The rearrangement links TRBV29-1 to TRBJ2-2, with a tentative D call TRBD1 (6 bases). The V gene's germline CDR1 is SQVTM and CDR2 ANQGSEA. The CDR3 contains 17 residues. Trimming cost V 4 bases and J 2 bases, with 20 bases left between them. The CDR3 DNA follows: TGCAGCGTTGTGAGGGGGAGCCACAACTCTAACACCGGGGAGCTGTTTTTT. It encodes CSVVRGSHNSNTGELFF.

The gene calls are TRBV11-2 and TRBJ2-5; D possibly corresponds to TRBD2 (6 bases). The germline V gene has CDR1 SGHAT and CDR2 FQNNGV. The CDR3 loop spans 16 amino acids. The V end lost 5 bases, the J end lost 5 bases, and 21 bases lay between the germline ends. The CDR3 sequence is CASSGSGLSGGETQYF. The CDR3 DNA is TGTGCCAGCAGCGGGTCGGGACTCTCGGGCGGGGAGACCCAGTACTTC.

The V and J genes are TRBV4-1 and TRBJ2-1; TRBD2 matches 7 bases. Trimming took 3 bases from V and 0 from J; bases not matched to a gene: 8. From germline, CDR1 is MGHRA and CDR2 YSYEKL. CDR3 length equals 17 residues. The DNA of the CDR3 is TGCGCCAGCAGCCATGACACTAGCGCCAGCTCCTACAATGAGCAGTTCTTC. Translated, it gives CASSHDTSASSYNEQFF.

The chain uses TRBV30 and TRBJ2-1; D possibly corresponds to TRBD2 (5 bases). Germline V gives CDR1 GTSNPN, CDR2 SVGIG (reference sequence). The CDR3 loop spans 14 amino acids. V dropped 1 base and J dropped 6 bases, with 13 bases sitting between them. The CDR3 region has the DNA TGTGCCTGGAGTGCAGGACTGAGAATCAATGAGCAGTTCTTC. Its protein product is CAWSAGLRINEQFF.

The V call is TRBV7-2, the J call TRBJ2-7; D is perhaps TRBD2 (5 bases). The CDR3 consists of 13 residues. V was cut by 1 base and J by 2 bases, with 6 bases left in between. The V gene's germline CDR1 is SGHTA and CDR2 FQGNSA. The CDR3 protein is CASSLVGAYEQYF. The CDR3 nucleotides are TGTGCCAGCAGCTTAGTCGGGGCCTACGAGCAGTACTTC.

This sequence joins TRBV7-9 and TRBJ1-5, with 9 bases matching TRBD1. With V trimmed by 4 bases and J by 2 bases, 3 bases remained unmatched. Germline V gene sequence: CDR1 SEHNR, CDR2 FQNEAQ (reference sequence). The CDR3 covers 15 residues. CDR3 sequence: CASSWTGDGNQPQHF. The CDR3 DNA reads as TGTGCCAGCAGCTGGACAGGGGACGGCAATCAGCCCCAGCATTTT.

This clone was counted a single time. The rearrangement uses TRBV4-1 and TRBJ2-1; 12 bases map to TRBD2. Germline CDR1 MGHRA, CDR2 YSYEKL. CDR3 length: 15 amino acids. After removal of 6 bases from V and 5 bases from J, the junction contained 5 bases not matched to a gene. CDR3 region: CASSRTSGTNNEQFF. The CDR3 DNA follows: TGCGCCAGCAGTCGGACTAGCGGGACGAACAATGAGCAGTTCTTC.